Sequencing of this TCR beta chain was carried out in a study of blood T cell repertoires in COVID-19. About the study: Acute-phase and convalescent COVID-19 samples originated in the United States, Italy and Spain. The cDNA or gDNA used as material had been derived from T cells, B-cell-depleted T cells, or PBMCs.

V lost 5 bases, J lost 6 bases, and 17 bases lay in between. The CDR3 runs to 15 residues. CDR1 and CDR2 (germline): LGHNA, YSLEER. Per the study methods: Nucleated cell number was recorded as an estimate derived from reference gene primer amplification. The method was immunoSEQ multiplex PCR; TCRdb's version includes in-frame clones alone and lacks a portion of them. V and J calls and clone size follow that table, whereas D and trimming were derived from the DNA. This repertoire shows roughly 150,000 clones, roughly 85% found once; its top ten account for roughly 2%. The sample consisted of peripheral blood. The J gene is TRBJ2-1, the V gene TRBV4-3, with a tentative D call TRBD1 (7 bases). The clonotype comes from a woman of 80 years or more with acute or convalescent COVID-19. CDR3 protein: CASSTSRGVGNEQFF. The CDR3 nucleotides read TGCGCCAGCAGCACGAGCAGGGGGGTGGGCAATGAGCAGTTCTTC.